This T cell receptor beta chain was retrieved from a study of CD8 T cells in ankylosing spondylitis. Study-level findings and limits: Reactive arthritis synovial fluid and blood previously showed some of these motif variants. The authors found the disease-linked clones to be CD8+ and relatively rare in peripheral blood.

Making use of molecular barcodes, quantitative 5'-RACE generated TCR beta libraries. TCRdb reprocessed the 5' RACE reads with MiXCR, giving one entry per CDR3 protein. The table lists fewer than 200,000 distinct CDR3 sequences, 18% of them singletons, with roughly 4.5% in the top ten. V was clipped by 6 bases and J by 0 bases; unmatched bases: 7. Germline V CDR1 and CDR2: SGHAT, FQNNGV. The CDR3 covers 15 residues. This clonotype came up many times. What it binds is unknown. The TCR originated in a male donor aged 10-29 years with ankylosing spondylitis or in good health (not recorded which). The rearrangement uses TRBV11-2 and TRBJ1-2, with 7 bases aligning to TRBD1. The source material was blood, either unsorted or a sorted T cell fraction (not recorded which). CDR3 nucleotides: TGTGCCAGCAGACTAGGGACAGCCTCTAACTATGGCTACACCTTC. Translating gives CASRLGTASNYGYTF.